This TCR beta chain emerged from a study of vaccination and CD4 T cells after COVID-19. Across the study: At day 14 and again at days 161 to 241 post-vaccination, three convalescent patients were sampled.

Sample time point: late sampling 161 to 241 days after vaccination in three convalescent patients. This clonotype was seen many times. As yet, its antigen is unknown. Findings of the study overall: Analysis of convalescent patients found that 304 of 307 vaccine-specific clones were spike mono-reactive.

TCRdb independently ran MiXCR on the PCR reads; one entry per CDR3 protein. Of approximately 40,000 distinct CDR3 sequences listed, more than 35% are singletons. V was trimmed by 0 bases and J by 0 bases, leaving 5 bases between them. CDR3 length: 14 amino acids. From germline, CDR1 is MNHEY and CDR2 SMNVEV (reference sequence). This clonotype originated in a human donor who had recovered from COVID-19. The chain has TRBV27 and TRBJ1-2, with D unclear. The sequenced sample was CD4+ T cells from blood, obtained about 7 months after SARS-CoV-2 vaccination. CDR3 sequence reads: CASSLSPTNYGYTF. The CDR3 DNA reads as TGTGCCAGCAGTTTATCCCCCACTAACTATGGCTACACCTTC.